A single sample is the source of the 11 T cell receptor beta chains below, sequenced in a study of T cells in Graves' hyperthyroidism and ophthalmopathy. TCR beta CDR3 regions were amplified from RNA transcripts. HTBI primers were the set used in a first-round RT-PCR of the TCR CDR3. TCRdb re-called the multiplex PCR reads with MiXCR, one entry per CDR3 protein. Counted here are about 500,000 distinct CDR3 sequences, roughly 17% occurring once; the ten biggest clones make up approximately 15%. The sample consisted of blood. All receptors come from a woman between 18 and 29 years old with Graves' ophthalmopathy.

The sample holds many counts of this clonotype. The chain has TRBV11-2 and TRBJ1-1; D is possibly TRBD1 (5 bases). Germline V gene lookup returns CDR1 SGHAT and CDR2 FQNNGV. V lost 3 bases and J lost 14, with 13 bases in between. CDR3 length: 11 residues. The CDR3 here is CASSLGIQEFF. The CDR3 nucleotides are TGTGCCAGCAGCTTGGGGATACAGGAGTTCTTT.

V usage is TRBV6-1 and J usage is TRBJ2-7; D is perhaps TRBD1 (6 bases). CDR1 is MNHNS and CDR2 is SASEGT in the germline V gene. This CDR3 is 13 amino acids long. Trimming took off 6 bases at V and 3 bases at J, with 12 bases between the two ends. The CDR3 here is CASSRDNYYEQYF. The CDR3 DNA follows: TGTGCCAGCAGCCGGGACAATTACTACGAGCAGTACTTC.

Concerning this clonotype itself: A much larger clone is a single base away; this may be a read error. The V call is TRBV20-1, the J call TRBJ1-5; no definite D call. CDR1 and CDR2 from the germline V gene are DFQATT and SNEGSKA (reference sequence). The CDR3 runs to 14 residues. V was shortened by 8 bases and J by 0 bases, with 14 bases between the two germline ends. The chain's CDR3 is CSPPVVNSNQPQHF. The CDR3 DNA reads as TGCAGTCCTCCAGTCGTTAATAGCAATCAGCCCCAGCATTTT.

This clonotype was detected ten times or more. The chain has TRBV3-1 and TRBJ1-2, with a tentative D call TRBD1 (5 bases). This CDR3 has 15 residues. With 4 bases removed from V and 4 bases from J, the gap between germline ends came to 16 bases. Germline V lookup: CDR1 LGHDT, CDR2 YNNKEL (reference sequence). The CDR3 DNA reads TGTGCCAGCAGCCTTGGACAAGAGGGGCTCTATGGCTACACCTTC. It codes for CASSLGQEGLYGYTF.

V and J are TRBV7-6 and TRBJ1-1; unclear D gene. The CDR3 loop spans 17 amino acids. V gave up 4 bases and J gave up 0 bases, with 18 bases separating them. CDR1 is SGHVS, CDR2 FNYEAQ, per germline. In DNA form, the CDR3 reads TGTGCCAGCAGCTGGGTGACGGAGGACGGCATGAACACTGAAGCTTTCTTT. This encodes CASSWVTEDGMNTEAFF. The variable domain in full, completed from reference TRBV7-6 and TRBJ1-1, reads GAGVSQSPRYKVTKRGQDVALRCDPISGHVSLYWYRQALGQGPEFLTYFNYEAQQDKSGLPNDRFSAERPEGSISTLTIQRTEQRDSAMYRCASSWVTEDGMNTEAFFGQGTRLTVV.

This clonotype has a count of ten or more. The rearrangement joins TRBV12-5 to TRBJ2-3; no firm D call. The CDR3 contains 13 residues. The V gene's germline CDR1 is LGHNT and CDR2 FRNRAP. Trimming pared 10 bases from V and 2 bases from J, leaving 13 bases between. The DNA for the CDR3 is TGTGCTACACGGACGGATCACACAGATACGCAGTATTTT. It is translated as CATRTDHTDTQYF. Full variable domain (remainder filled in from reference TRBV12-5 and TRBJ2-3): DARVTQTPRHKVTEMGQEVTMRCQPILGHNTVFWYRQTMMQGLELLAYFRNRAPLDDSGMPKDRFSAEMPDATLATLKIQPSEPRDSAVYFCATRTDHTDTQYFGPGTRLTVL.

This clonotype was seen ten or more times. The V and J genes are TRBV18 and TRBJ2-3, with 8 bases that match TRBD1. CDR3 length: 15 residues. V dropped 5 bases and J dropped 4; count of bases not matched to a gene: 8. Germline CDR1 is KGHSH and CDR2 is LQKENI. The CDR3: CASSNRAGGADTQYF. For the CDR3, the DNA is TGTGCCAGCTCAAACAGGGCAGGGGGCGCAGATACGCAGTATTTT.

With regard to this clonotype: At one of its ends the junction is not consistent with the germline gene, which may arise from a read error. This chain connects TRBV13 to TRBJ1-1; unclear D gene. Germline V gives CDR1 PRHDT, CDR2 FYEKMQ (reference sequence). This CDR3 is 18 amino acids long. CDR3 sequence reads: CASSLASLAGLLDTEAFF. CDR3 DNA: TGCGCCAGCAGCTTGGCATCGTTGGCAGGCCTTTTAGACACTGAAGCTTTCTTT.

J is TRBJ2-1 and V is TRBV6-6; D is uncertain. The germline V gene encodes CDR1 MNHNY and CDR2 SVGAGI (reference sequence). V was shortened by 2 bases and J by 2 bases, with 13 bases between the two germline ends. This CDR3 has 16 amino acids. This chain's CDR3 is CASSYRGDLTYNEQFF. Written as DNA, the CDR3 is TGTGCCAGCAGTTACCGTGGTGACTTAACCTACAATGAGCAGTTCTTC.

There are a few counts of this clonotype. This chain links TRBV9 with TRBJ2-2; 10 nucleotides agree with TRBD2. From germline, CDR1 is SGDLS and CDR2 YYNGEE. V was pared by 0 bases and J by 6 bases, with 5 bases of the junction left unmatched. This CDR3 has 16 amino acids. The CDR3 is CASSVVSGGFAGELFF. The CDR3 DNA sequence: TGTGCCAGCAGCGTAGTTAGCGGGGGGTTCGCCGGGGAGCTGTTTTTT.

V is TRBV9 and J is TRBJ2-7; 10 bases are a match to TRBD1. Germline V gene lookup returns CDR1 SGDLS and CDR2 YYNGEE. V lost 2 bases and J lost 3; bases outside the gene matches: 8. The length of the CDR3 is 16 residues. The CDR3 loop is CASSVTHRTGGYEQYF. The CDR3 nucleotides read TGTGCCAGCAGCGTTACCCACCGGACAGGGGGCTACGAGCAGTACTTC.